The rows below give T cell receptor beta chains drawn from one sample of a study of control samples from healthy donors and cancer patients. Method: immunoSEQ multiplex PCR; TCRdb's copy keeps in-frame clones and lacks some. Here the sample spans some 95,000 clones, 85% to 90% being singletons. Sequenced: blood. The receptors derive from a man aged 25 to 40 in good health. Each CDR3 is given with its conserved first and last residue. D genes are given only for firm matches. Size values are once, few and many counts, or a class for expanded clones, and some rows have none.

V,J,D,size,length,DNA,CDR3
TRBV5-1,TRBJ2-7,TRBD1,-,13,TGCGCCAGCAGCCCGACAGGGGCCTACGAGCAGTACTTC,CASSPTGAYEQYF
TRBV5-4,TRBJ2-7,TRBD1,-,15,TGTGCCAGCAGCTTTGGGGGACAGGGGGTCAACGAGCAGTACTTC,CASSFGGQGVNEQYF
TRBV7-2,TRBJ2-2,TRBD1,-,16,TGTGCCAGCAGCTTAACAGGGGGCGTCACTACCGGGGAGCTGTTTTTT,CASSLTGGVTTGELFF
TRBV4-2,TRBJ2-6,-,-,16,TGTGCCAGCAGCCAAGTGGGGAGCTCTGGGGCCAACGTCCTGACTTTC,CASSQVGSSGANVLTF
TRBV5-8,TRBJ1-3,-,-,17,TGTGCCAGCAGCTTGCATAGAAGGAGGTCCTCTGGAAACACCATATATTTT,CASSLHRRRSSGNTIYF
TRBV11-2,TRBJ2-2,-,-,18,TGTGCCAGCAGCACCCCCAAGTCAGTGTACCTGAACACCGGGGAGCTGTTTTTT,CASSTPKSVYLNTGELFF
TRBV7-2,TRBJ1-3,TRBD1,-,14,TGTGCCAGCAGCTCAGGAGGGGGCGCATACACCATATATTTT,CASSSGGGAYTIYF
TRBV27,TRBJ2-7,-,-,12,TGTGCCAGCAGCCCCTTAGATGGCGAGCAGTACTTC,CASSPLDGEQYF
TRBV3-1/TRBV3-2,TRBJ2-5,-,-,16,TGTGCCAGCAGCCAAATTAGCGGACCTATAGAAGAGACCCAGTACTTC,CASSQISGPIEETQYF
TRBV28,TRBJ2-1,-,-,15,TGTGCCAGCCTATTGGGAGAAGTTAACCACAATGAGCAGTTCTTC,CASLLGEVNHNEQFF
TRBV2,TRBJ2-2,TRBD1,-,16,TGTGCCAGCAGTCACCAACAGGGGCTGTTAACCGGGGAGCTGTTTTTT,CASSHQQGLLTGELFF
TRBV11-3,TRBJ1-3,-,-,15,TGTGCCAGCAGCTTACAGGCCTACTCTGGAAACACCATATATTTT,CASSLQAYSGNTIYF
TRBV6-5,TRBJ2-7,-,-,15,TGTGCCGTATTACAGGCGGGTGCTCAAATCTACGAGCAGTACTTC,CAVLQAGAQIYEQYF
TRBV6-2/TRBV6-3,TRBJ2-3,-,-,16,TGTGCCAGCAGTTACTCTCTAGCGAAAAGCACAGATACGCAGTATTTT,CASSYSLAKSTDTQYF
TRBV11-2,TRBJ2-2,TRBD1,-,16,TGTGCCAGCAGCCTGCCGGGACAGGAGAACACCGGGGAGCTGTTTTTT,CASSLPGQENTGELFF
TRBV15,TRBJ2-5,TRBD2,-,18,TGTGCCACCAGCGCCAGAGGGCGTCTAGCGGCCCTCGGAGAGACCCAGTACTTC,CATSARGRLAALGETQYF
TRBV5-6,TRBJ2-7,TRBD1,once,16,TGTGCCAGCAGCCGCTGGGACAGGGCGAGGACCTACGAGCAGTACTTC,CASSRWDRARTYEQYF
TRBV7-6,TRBJ2-7,TRBD1,once,15,TGTGCCAGCAGCGACGGGACAGGGAGCTCCTACGAGCAGTACTTC,CASSDGTGSSYEQYF
TRBV30,TRBJ1-4,-,once,13,TGTGCCCGGCAGGGTAATACTAATGAAAAACTGTTTTTT,CARQGNTNEKLFF
TRBV6-2/TRBV6-3,TRBJ2-7,-,few,17,TGTGCCAGCAGTTACCACCCCGGGCCAGAAACCACCTACGAGCAGTACTTC,CASSYHPGPETTYEQYF
TRBV11-2,TRBJ1-1,-,-,13,TGTGCCAGCAGCTTAAGAGGGGATACTGAAGCTTTCTTT,CASSLRGDTEAFF
TRBV5-6,TRBJ2-7,-,-,14,TGTGCCAGCAGCTTGGAGTTCTCCTCGGGTGAGCAGTACTTC,CASSLEFSSGEQYF
TRBV14,TRBJ2-3,TRBD2,-,19,TGTGCCAGCAGCCAAGGGGGAGGGGGACTAGAGGATCTCACAGATACGCAGTATTTT,CASSQGGGGLEDLTDTQYF
TRBV7-9,TRBJ2-7,TRBD2,-,15,TGTGCCAGCAGCCCCTCCGGGACTAGCGGGAAAGAGCAGTACTTC,CASSPSGTSGKEQYF
TRBV5-4,TRBJ1-1,-,few,13,TGTGCCAGCAGCTGGCAAGGGACCCCTGAAGCTTTCTTT,CASSWQGTPEAFF
TRBV5-8,TRBJ1-1,-,once,16,TGTGCCAGCCCCACCGCCCAGGGAAGGAGGAACACTGAAGCTTTCTTT,CASPTAQGRRNTEAFF
TRBV27,TRBJ2-3,-,-,14,TGTGCCAGCAGTTTATCCAGCTATATTCATACGCAGTATTTT,CASSLSSYIHTQYF
TRBV24-1,TRBJ2-2,-,-,16,TGTGCCACCAGTGATTTCAGGACAGCCCGAGGGGGGGAGCTGTTTTTT,CATSDFRTARGGELFF
TRBV5-1,TRBJ1-2,TRBD1,-,14,TGCGCCAGCAGCTTACGAACGACAGGGGACGGCTACACCTTC,CASSLRTTGDGYTF
TRBV9,TRBJ2-3,TRBD1,-,16,TGTGCCAGCAGCGTAGCTGGGACAGGGAGCACAGATACGCAGTATTTT,CASSVAGTGSTDTQYF
TRBV9,TRBJ1-6,-,-,12,TGTGCCAGCAGCGGGGGAGATTCACCCCTCCACTTT,CASSGGDSPLHF
TRBV20-1,TRBJ1-1,TRBD1,-,11,TGCAGAGCAGGGGGGTCCACTGAAGCTTTCTTT,CRAGGSTEAFF
TRBV21-1,TRBJ2-6,-,-,20,TGTGCCAGTGGGGACAGGGGGTTTCGTATACCCGCCTCTGGGGCCAACGTCCTGACTTTC,CASGDRGFRIPASGANVLTF
TRBV5-6,TRBJ2-1,-,-,16,TGTGCCAGCAGCTTGATCTCGGGAGCAGGCTACAATGAGCAGTTCTTC,CASSLISGAGYNEQFF
TRBV5-4,TRBJ2-5,TRBD2,-,15,TGTGCCAGCAGCCCCGGGACTAGCGAACCAGGGACCCAGTACTTC,CASSPGTSEPGTQYF
TRBV10-1,TRBJ2-7,TRBD2,few,15,TGCGCCAGCAGTGAGGCTAGCGGGGGCCCCTACGAGCAGTACTTC,CASSEASGGPYEQYF
TRBV27,TRBJ1-4,TRBD1,-,17,TGTGCCAGCAGCTCCCCCGGACAGGGGAGGACTAATGAAAAACTGTTTTTT,CASSSPGQGRTNEKLFF
TRBV30,TRBJ1-2,-,-,12,TGTGCCTGGACCGAAAACACCTCCGGCTACACCTTC,CAWTENTSGYTF
TRBV7-9,TRBJ1-2,-,-,14,TGTGCCAGCAGCTTTGGGGGGCGCAACTATGGCTACACCTTC,CASSFGGRNYGYTF
TRBV13,TRBJ1-1,-,once,14,TGTGCCAGCAGCTTAGAGCTTGGCCGGACTGAAGCTTTCTTT,CASSLELGRTEAFF
TRBV9,TRBJ2-1,TRBD1,few,14,TGTGCCAGCAGCACGGGACAGCAATACAATGAGCAGTTCTTC,CASSTGQQYNEQFF
TRBV5-5,TRBJ2-7,-,-,14,TGTGCCAGCAGCCCCCAACTAAGCTCCTACGAGCAGTACTTC,CASSPQLSSYEQYF
TRBV24-1,TRBJ2-5,-,-,17,TGTGCCACCAGTGATTTGCAGGGGGGCCCAAAGGCGGAGACCCAGTACTTC,CATSDLQGGPKAETQYF
TRBV30,TRBJ1-2,TRBD1,-,15,TGTGCCTGGGGTTGGACAGGATCCCCCTACGATGGCTACACCTTC,CAWGWTGSPYDGYTF
TRBV10-3,TRBJ1-5,-,few,15,TGTGCCATCAGTGCTGTGCAGGGTAGCAATCAGCCCCAGCATTTT,CAISAVQGSNQPQHF
TRBV27,TRBJ1-6,-,few,14,TGTGCCAGCAGGGTCGATCCTCTAAATTCACCCCTCCACTTT,CASRVDPLNSPLHF
TRBV7-2,TRBJ2-5,TRBD2,-,19,TGTGCCAGCAGCCCCCGGGGACTAGCGGGAGGCTCGTATACGGAGACCCAGTACTTC,CASSPRGLAGGSYTETQYF
TRBV6-5,TRBJ2-3,TRBD2,-,15,TGTGCCAGCAGTACGCCCACTAGCGGCACAGATACGCAGTATTTT,CASSTPTSGTDTQYF
TRBV11-2,TRBJ2-1,-,-,15,TGTGCCAGCAGCGACTGGGAGAGGGATTACAATGAGCAGTTCTTC,CASSDWERDYNEQFF
TRBV7-6,TRBJ2-1,TRBD2,-,15,TGTGCCAGCAGCTCACAGCGGGAGGGCCGAGCTGAGCAGTTCTTC,CASSSQREGRAEQFF